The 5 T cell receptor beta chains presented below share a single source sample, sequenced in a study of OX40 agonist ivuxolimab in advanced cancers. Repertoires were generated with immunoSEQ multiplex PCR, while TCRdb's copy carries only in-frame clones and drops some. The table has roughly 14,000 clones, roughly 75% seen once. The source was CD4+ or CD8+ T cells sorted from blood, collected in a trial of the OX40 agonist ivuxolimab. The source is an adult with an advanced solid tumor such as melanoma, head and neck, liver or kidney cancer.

CDR3: CATSRLGPTYEQYF. The CDR3 DNA is TGTGCCACCAGCCGATTGGGGCCCACCTACGAGCAGTACTTC. The chain employs TRBV15 and TRBJ2-7; tentative D call: TRBD1 (5 bases). V was clipped by 5 bases and J by 2 bases, with 13 bases between them. Per the germline V gene, CDR1 is LNHNV and CDR2 is YYDKDF (reference sequence). The CDR3 has 14 residues.

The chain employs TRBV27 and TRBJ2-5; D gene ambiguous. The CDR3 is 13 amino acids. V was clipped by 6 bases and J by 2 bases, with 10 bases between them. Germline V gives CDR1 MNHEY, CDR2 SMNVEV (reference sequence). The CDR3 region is CASRIDNQETQYF. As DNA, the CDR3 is TGTGCCAGCAGAATAGACAATCAAGAGACCCAGTACTTC.

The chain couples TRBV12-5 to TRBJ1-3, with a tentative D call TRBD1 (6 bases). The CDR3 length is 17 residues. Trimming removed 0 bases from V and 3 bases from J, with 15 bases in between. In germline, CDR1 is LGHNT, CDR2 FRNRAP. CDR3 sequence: CASGLVLYRAVGNTIYF. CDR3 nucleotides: TGTGCTAGTGGTTTGGTACTTTACAGGGCGGTTGGAAACACCATATATTTT.

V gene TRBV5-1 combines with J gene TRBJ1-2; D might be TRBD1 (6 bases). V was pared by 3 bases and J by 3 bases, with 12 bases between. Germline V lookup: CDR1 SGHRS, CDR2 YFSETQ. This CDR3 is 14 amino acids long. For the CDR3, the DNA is TGCGCCAGCAGCTATGGGGACACCTACTATGGCTACACCTTC. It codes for CASSYGDTYYGYTF.

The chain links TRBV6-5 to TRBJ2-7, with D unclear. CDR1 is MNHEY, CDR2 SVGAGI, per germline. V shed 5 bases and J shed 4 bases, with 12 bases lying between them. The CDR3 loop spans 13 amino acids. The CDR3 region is CASSLSDSYEQYF. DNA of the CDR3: TGTGCCAGCAGTCTATCCGATTCTTACGAGCAGTACTTC.